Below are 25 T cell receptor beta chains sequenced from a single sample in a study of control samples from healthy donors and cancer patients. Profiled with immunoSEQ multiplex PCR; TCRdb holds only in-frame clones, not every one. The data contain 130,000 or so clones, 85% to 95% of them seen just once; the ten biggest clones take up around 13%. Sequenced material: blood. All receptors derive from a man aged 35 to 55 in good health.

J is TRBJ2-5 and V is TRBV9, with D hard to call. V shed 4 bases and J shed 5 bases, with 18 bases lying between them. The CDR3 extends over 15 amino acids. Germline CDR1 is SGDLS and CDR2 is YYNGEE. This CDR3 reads CASSPRSALPETQYF. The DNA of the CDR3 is TGTGCCAGCAGCCCGAGATCGGCCCTCCCGGAGACCCAGTACTTC.

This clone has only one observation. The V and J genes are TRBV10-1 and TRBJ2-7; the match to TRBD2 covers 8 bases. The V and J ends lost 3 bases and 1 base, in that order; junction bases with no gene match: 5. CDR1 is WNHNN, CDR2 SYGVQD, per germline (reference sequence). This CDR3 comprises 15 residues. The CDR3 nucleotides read TGCGCCAGCAGTGATTCTCGCGGGGGGTCCTACGAGCAGTACTTC. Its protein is CASSDSRGGSYEQYF.

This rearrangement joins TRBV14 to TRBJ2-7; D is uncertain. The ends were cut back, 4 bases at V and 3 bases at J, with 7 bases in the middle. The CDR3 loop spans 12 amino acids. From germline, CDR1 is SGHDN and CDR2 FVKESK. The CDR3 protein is CASSRTNYEQYF. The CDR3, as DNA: TGTGCCAGCAGCCGCACCAACTACGAGCAGTACTTC.

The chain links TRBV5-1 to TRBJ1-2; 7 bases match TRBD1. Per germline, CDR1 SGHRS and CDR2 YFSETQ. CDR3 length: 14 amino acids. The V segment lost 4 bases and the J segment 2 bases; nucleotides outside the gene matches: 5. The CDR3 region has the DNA TGCGCCAGCAGCATGGGACAGTCCAACTATGGCTACACCTTC. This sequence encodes CASSMGQSNYGYTF.

CDR3 bases: TGTGCCAGCAGTTACGGGCCTAGCGGGGGACGCCAGTTCTTC. Translating gives CASSYGPSGGRQFF. The J gene is TRBJ2-1, the V gene TRBV6-5, with 10 bases identical to TRBD2. V lost 2 bases to trimming and J lost 13 bases; unmatched junction nucleotides: 8. The CDR3 is 14 amino acids. Germline V gives CDR1 MNHEY, CDR2 SVGAGI.

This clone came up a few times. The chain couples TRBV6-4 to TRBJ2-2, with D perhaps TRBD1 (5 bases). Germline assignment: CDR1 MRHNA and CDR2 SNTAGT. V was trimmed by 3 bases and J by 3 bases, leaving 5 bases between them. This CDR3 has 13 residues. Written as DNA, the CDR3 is TGTGCCAGCAGTGAAGGGGACACCGGGGAGCTGTTTTTT. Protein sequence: CASSEGDTGELFF.

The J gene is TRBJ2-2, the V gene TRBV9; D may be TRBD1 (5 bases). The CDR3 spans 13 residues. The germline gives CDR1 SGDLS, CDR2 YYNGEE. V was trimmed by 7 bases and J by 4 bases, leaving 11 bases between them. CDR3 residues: CASQERGTGELFF. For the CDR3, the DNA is TGTGCCAGCCAAGAAAGGGGCACCGGGGAGCTGTTTTTT.

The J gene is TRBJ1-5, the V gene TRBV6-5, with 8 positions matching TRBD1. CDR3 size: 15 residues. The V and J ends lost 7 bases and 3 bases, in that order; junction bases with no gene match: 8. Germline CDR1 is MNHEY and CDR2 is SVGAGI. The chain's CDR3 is CASIRDRGPNQPQHF. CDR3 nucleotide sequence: TGTGCCAGCATTCGAGACAGGGGCCCCAATCAGCCCCAGCATTTT.

CDR3 in amino acids: CASSPTVQETQYF. DNA for the CDR3: TGCGCCAGCAGTCCGACAGTACAAGAGACCCAGTACTTC. This chain joins TRBV4-3 and TRBJ2-5, with D possibly matching TRBD1 (5 bases). Germline CDR1 is LGHNA and CDR2 is YSLEER. Trimming pared 6 bases from V and 2 bases from J, leaving 10 bases between. This CDR3 region has 13 residues.

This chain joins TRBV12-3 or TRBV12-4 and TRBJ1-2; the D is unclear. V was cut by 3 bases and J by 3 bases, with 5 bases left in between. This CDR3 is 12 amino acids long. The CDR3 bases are TGTGCCAGCAGTTTGTATCACTATGGCTACACCTTC. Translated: CASSLYHYGYTF.

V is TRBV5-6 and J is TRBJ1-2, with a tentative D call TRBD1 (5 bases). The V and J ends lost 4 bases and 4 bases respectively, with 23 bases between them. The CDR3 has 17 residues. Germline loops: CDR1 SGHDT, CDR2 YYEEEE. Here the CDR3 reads CASSPFWLRGGVYGYTF. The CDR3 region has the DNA TGTGCCAGCAGCCCGTTTTGGCTGAGGGGAGGAGTCTATGGCTACACCTTC. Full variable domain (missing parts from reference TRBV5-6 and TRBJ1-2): DAGVTQSPTHLIKTRGQQVTLRCSPKSGHDTVSWYQQALGQGPQFIFQYYEEEERQRGNFPDRFSGHQFPNYSSELNVNALLLGDSALYLCASSPFWLRGGVYGYTFGSGTRLTVV.

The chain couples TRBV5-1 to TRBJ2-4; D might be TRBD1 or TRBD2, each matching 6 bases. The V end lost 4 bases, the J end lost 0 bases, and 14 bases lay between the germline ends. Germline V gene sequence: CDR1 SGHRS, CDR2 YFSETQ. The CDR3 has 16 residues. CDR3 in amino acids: CASSPSGAEAKNIQYF. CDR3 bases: TGCGCCAGCAGCCCCTCGGGGGCGGAAGCCAAAAACATTCAGTACTTC.

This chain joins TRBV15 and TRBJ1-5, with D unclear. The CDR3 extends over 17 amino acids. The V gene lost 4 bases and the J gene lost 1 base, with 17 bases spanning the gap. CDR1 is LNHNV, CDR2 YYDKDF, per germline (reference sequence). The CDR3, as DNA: TGTGCCACCAGCATCCCCAGCCCGGTCCGAAGCAATCAGCCCCAGCATTTT. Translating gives CATSIPSPVRSNQPQHF.

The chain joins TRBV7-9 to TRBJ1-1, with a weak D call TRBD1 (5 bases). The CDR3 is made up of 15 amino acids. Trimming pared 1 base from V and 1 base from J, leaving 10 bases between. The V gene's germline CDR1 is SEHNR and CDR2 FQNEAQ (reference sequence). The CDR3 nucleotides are TGTGCCAGCAGCTTAGGCGGGGCCCCGAACACTGAAGCTTTCTTT. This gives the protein CASSLGGAPNTEAFF.

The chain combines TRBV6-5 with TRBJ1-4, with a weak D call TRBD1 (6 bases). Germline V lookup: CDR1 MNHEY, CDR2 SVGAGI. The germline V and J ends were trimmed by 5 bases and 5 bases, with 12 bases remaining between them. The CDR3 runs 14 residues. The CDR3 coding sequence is TGTGCCAGCAGTCGACAGGCCACAAATGAAAAACTGTTTTTT. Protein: CASSRQATNEKLFF.

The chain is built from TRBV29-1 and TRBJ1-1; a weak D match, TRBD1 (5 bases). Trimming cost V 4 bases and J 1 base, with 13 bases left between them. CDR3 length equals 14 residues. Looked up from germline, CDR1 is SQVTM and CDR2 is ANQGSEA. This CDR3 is CSVVRGAENTEAFF. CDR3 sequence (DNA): TGCAGCGTTGTTAGGGGAGCTGAGAACACTGAAGCTTTCTTT.

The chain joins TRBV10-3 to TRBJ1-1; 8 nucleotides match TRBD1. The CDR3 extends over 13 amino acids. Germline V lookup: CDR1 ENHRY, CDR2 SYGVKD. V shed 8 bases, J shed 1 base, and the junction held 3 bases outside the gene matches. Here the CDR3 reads CAIRTGRNTEAFF. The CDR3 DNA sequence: TGTGCCATCCGGACAGGGCGGAACACTGAAGCTTTCTTT.

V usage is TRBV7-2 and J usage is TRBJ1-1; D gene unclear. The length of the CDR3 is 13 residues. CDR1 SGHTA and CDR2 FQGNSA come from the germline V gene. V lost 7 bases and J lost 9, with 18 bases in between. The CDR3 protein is CASNRPLTLQAFF. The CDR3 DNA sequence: TGTGCCAGCAACCGGCCCCTCACACTCCAAGCTTTCTTT.

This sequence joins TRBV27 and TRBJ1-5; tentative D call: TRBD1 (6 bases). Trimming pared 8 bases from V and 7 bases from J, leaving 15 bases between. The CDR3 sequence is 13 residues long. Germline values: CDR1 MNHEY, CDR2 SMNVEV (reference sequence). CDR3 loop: CASSGTYNQPQHF. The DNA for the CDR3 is TGTGCCAGCTCCGGGACATACAACCAGCCCCAGCATTTT.

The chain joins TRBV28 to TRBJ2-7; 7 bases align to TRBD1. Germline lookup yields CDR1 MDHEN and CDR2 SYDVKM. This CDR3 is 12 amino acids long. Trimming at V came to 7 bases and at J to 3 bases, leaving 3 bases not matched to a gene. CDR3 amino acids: CASKQGFYEQYF. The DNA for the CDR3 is TGTGCCAGCAAACAGGGGTTCTACGAGCAGTACTTC.

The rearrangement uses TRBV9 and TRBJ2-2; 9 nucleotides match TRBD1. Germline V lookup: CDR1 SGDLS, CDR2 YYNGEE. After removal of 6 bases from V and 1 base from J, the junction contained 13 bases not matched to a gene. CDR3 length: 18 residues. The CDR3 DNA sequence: TGTGCCAGCACCACTACCTTTGGGGGACAGGGGAACACCGGGGAGCTGTTTTTT. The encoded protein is CASTTTFGGQGNTGELFF.

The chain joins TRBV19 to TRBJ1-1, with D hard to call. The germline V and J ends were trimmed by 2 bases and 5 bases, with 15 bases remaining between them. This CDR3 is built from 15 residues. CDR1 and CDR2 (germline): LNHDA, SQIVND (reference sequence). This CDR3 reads CASSISPGMRTEAFF. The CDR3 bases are TGTGCCAGTAGTATATCTCCAGGAATGAGGACTGAAGCTTTCTTT.

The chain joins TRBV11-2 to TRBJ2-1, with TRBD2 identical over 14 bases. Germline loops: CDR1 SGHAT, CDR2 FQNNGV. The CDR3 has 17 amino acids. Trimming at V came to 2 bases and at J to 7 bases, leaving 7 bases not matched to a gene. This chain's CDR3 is CASSLRLAGGPRNEQFF. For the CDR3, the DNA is TGTGCCAGCAGCTTAAGACTAGCGGGAGGGCCGAGGAATGAGCAGTTCTTC.

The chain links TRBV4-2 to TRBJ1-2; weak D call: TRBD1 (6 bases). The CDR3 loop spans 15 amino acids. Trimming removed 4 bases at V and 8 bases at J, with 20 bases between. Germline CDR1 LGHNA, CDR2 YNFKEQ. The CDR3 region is CASSLEEGSGAGYTF. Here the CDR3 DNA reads TGTGCCAGCAGCCTTGAGGAGGGATCGGGGGCCGGCTACACCTTC.

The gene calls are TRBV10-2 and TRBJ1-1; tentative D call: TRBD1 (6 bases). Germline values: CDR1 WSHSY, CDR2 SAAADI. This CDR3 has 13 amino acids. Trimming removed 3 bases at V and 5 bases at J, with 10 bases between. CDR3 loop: CASSEGGATEAFF. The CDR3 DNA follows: TGCGCCAGCAGTGAAGGGGGTGCGACTGAAGCTTTCTTT.